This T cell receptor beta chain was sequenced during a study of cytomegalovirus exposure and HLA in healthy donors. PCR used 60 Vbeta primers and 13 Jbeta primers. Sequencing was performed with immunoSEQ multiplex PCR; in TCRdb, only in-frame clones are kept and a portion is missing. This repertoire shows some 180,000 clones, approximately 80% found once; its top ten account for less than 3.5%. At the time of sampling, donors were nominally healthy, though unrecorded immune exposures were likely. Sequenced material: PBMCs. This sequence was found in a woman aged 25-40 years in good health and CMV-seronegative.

The DNA of the CDR3 is TGTGCCAGCAGCCCCAAACCGGGACGGGAGTACCAAGAGACCCAGTACTTC. This gives the protein CASSPKPGREYQETQYF. The chain recombines TRBV7-9 with TRBJ2-5; D is perhaps TRBD2 (6 bases). V was trimmed by 5 bases and J by 0 bases, leaving 19 bases between them. CDR3 length equals 17 residues. Germline CDR1 is SEHNR and CDR2 is FQNEAQ (reference sequence).